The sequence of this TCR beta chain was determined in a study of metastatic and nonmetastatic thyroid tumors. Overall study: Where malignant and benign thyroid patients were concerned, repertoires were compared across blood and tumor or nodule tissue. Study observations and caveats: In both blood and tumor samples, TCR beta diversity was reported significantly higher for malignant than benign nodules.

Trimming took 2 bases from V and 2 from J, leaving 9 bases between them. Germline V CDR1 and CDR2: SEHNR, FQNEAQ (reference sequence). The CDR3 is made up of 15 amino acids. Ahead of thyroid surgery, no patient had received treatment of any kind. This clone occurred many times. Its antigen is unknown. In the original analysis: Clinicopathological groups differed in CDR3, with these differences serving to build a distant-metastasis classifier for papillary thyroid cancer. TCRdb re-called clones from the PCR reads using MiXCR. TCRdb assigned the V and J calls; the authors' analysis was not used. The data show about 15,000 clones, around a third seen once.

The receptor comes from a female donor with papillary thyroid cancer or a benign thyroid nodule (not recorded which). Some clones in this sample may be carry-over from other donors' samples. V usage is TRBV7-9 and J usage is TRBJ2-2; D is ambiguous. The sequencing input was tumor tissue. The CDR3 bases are TGTGCCAGCAGCTTAACCCCAGCCAACACCGGGGAGCTGTTTTTT. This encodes CASSLTPANTGELFF.